Shown below are 31 T cell receptor beta chains from a single sample sequenced in a study of low-dose radiotherapy and immunotherapy resistance in tumors (dated by TCRdb to between 2021 and 2023). Sequenced using an Illumina MiniSeq. TCRs were amplified for 20 to 25 PCR cycles with Phusion, using a constant-region primer paired with the adapter attached to the V primers. TCRdb cleaned the public reads at Q25 with fastp, built clones with MiXCR and kept in-frame beta chains. Each CDR3 protein gets just one entry, which takes the most common genes and DNA from the rows behind it. For this sample there are fewer than 60,000 distinct CDR3 sequences; roughly 10% appear just once. The top ten clonotypes cover 6.2% of the sample. Explained via the paper, the time point label denotes: before trial treatment. Sequenced here: PBMCs, sampled before treatment. These receptor sequences come from a female donor with ovarian cancer.

This clonotype was observed at least ten times. This chain links TRBV9 with TRBJ2-3; D possibly uses TRBD1 or TRBD2 (5 bases each). Looked up from germline, CDR1 is SGDLS and CDR2 is YYNGEE. V lost 0 bases, J lost 1 base, and 12 bases lay in between. This CDR3 region has 16 residues. The CDR3 DNA follows: TGTGCCAGCAGCGTAGGAGGCAGGGACGGCACAGATACGCAGTATTTT. Translating gives CASSVGGRDGTDTQYF.

J is TRBJ2-1 and V is TRBV5-5; no clear D gene. CDR1 is SGHKS, CDR2 YYEKEE, per germline (reference sequence). The V end was cut by 1 base, the J end by 2 bases, with 10 bases between. This CDR3 spans 15 amino acids. This CDR3 reads CASSLTGLTYNEQFF. The CDR3 coding sequence is TGTGCCAGCAGCTTGACCGGGCTTACCTACAATGAGCAGTTCTTC. Full variable domain (outside the CDR3, taken from reference TRBV5-5 and TRBJ2-1): DAGVTQSPTHLIKTRGQQVTLRCSPISGHKSVSWYQQVLGQGPQFIFQYYEKEERGRGNFPDRFSARQFPNYSSELNVNALLLGDSALYLCASSLTGLTYNEQFFGPGTRLTVL.

There are many counts of this clonotype. The chain carries TRBV12-3 or TRBV12-4 and TRBJ2-3, with D possibly being TRBD2 (6 bases). CDR3 length equals 15 residues. The ends were cut back, 6 bases at V and 3 bases at J, with 16 bases in the middle. The CDR3 reads CASRTRMGGTDTQYF. As DNA, the CDR3 is TGTGCCAGCAGAACCCGAATGGGGGGAACAGATACGCAGTATTTT.

Ten or more counts support this clonotype. This chain joins TRBV29-1 and TRBJ1-1; 10 nucleotides match TRBD1. Germline loops: CDR1 SQVTM, CDR2 ANQGSEA. The CDR3 is 15 residues long. The junction had 9 bases not matched to a gene; V was cut back by 7 bases and J by 1 base. The CDR3 DNA reads as TGCAGCGCGGTGGGGACAGGGGTACGGAACACTGAAGCTTTCTTT. Amino acids: CSAVGTGVRNTEAFF.

This clonotype has a count of ten or more. This sequence joins TRBV4-2 and TRBJ2-1, with 9 bases that match TRBD1. Trimming at V came to 0 bases and at J to 6 bases, leaving 12 bases not matched to a gene. Germline V CDR1 and CDR2: LGHNA, YNFKEQ. The CDR3 totals 18 residues. CDR3 nucleotide sequence: TGTGCCAGCAGCCAAGAAGGGGTCGGGACAGGGACTGCCAATGAGCAGTTCTTC. Its translation: CASSQEGVGTGTANEQFF.

This clonotype was found many times. The chain combines TRBV10-3 with TRBJ1-1, with no clear D. CDR3 length equals 12 residues. V lost 5 bases and J 3 bases, leaving 7 bases between the germline ends. Germline V CDR1 and CDR2: ENHRY, SYGVKD. The CDR3 bases are TGTGCCATCAGTAACAGCGACACTGAAGCTTTCTTT. Translating gives CAISNSDTEAFF.

The sample holds many counts of this clonotype. The rearrangement links TRBV9 to TRBJ2-7; D is uncertain. This CDR3 contains 15 residues. Trimming removed 3 bases from V and 1 base from J, with 14 bases in between. Germline V gene lookup returns CDR1 SGDLS and CDR2 YYNGEE. The CDR3 region has the DNA TGTGCCAGCAGCGGCGGATCCCTGGGGTCCTACGAGCAGTACTTC. As protein: CASSGGSLGSYEQYF.

This clonotype was detected only a few times. V is TRBV6-8 and J is TRBJ1-2; 7 positions agree with TRBD1. With V trimmed by 6 bases and J by 4 bases, 8 bases remained unmatched. The CDR3 covers 14 residues. Per the germline V gene, CDR1 is MNHGY and CDR2 is SAAAGT. The CDR3 DNA is TGTGCCAGCAGGAACACAGAGGGGGCCTATGGCTACACCTTC. Translation gives CASRNTEGAYGYTF.

In its sample, this clonotype was seen many times. V usage is TRBV2 and J usage is TRBJ2-5, with D tentatively TRBD1 (5 bases). CDR3 length: 12 residues. V was shortened by 9 bases and J by 1 base, with 9 bases between the two germline ends. Germline V gene sequence: CDR1 SNHLY, CDR2 FYNNEI. CDR3 in DNA: TGTGCCAGTCGACAGTTCCAAGAGACCCAGTACTTC. Its protein is CASRQFQETQYF.

This clonotype was recorded many times. This chain connects TRBV9 to TRBJ2-6; D is unclear. The CDR3 has 16 amino acids. Germline V gene data show CDR1 as SGDLS and CDR2 as YYNGEE. V lost 4 bases and J lost 0, with 11 bases in between. The CDR3 is CASSLTHDSGANVLTF. CDR3 DNA sequence: TGTGCCAGCAGCTTGACCCACGACTCTGGGGCCAACGTCCTGACTTTC. The full variable domain, its missing parts supplied by reference TRBV9 and TRBJ2-6, is DSGVTQTPKHLITATGQRVTLRCSPRSGDLSVYWYQQSLDQGLQFLIQYYNGEERAKGNILERFSAQQFPDLHSELNLSSLELGDSALYFCASSLTHDSGANVLTFGAGSRLTVL.

This clonotype was recorded many times. Here the CDR3 DNA reads TGTGCCAGCAACCAACGGACAGCCAACACCGGGGAGCTGTTTTTT. This translates into CASNQRTANTGELFF. The rearrangement uses TRBV6-5 and TRBJ2-2; D might be TRBD1 (6 bases). CDR3 length: 15 amino acids. CDR1 and CDR2 (germline): MNHEY, SVGAGI. Trimming took 7 bases from V and 2 from J, leaving 14 bases between them.

This clonotype appeared many times. The chain recombines TRBV29-1 with TRBJ2-7, with D possibly called TRBD1 or TRBD2 (6 bases each). CDR1 and CDR2 (germline): SQVTM, ANQGSEA. The V and J ends lost 1 base and 3 bases respectively, with 13 bases between them. The CDR3 length is 14 residues. The CDR3 reads CSVEVAGHNYEQYF. The DNA of the CDR3 is TGCAGCGTTGAAGTCGCGGGACACAACTACGAGCAGTACTTC.

This clonotype was counted at least ten times. The chain couples TRBV2 to TRBJ2-1; D gene unclear. V was clipped by 6 bases and J by 0 bases, with 12 bases between them. The CDR3 length is 15 residues. Looked up from germline, CDR1 is SNHLY and CDR2 is FYNNEI. The CDR3 sequence is CASRNEESSYNEQFF. The CDR3 nucleotides are TGTGCCAGCAGGAACGAGGAGAGCTCCTACAATGAGCAGTTCTTC. Full variable domain (outside the CDR3, taken from reference TRBV2 and TRBJ2-1): EPEVTQTPSHQVTQMGQEVILRCVPISNHLYFYWYRQILGQKVEFLVSFYNNEISEKSEIFDDQFSVERPDGSNFTLKIRSTKLEDSAMYFCASRNEESSYNEQFFGPGTRLTVL.

This clonotype was picked up many times. The chain combines TRBV10-3 with TRBJ2-7; D remains ambiguous. CDR1 is ENHRY and CDR2 is SYGVKD in the germline V gene. The CDR3 runs 13 residues. The germline V and J ends were trimmed by 2 bases and 7 bases, with 12 bases remaining between them. Here the CDR3 DNA reads TGTGCCATCAGTGAGAGGGCAGCCGGAGAGCAGTACTTC. Translating it yields CAISERAAGEQYF.

This clonotype was detected many times. This rearrangement joins TRBV6-6 to TRBJ2-3, with 7 bases that match TRBD2. Germline CDR1 is MNHNY and CDR2 is SVGAGI (reference sequence). The CDR3 has 14 residues. V was pared by 6 bases and J by 5 bases, with 8 bases of the junction left unmatched. CDR3 nucleotides: TGTGCCAGCAGGGGGGGGATGGGGATAGATACGCAGTATTTT. It specifies CASRGGMGIDTQYF.

This clonotype was observed at least ten times. The chain combines TRBV9 with TRBJ2-1, with TRBD2 matching 8 bases. With 3 bases clipped from V and 8 bases from J, the junction kept 16 bases outside the gene matches. This CDR3 spans 17 amino acids. From germline, CDR1 is SGDLS and CDR2 YYNGEE. The CDR3 region is CASSAGPGGLYSDEQFF. The CDR3 DNA is TGTGCCAGCAGCGCAGGCCCGGGGGGGCTATACTCTGATGAGCAGTTCTTC.

Concerning this clonotype itself: A far more abundant clone sits one base away, making this likely a read error. The V call is TRBV2, the J call TRBJ2-7, with D possibly being TRBD2 (6 bases). The CDR3 is made up of 12 amino acids. Trimming removed 7 bases from V and 7 bases from J, with 14 bases in between. In germline, CDR1 is SNHLY, CDR2 FYNNEI. This CDR3 reads CASTVGGNEQYF. The CDR3 nucleotides are TGTGCCAGCACGGTTGGCGGGAATGAGCAGTACTTC.

This clonotype was detected ten times or more. The V and J genes are TRBV5-1 and TRBJ2-1; TRBD2 aligns across 11 bases. In germline, CDR1 is SGHRS, CDR2 YFSETQ. There are 16 residues in the CDR3. V lost 0 bases to trimming and J lost 4 bases; unmatched junction nucleotides: 3. The CDR3 coding sequence is TGCGCCAGCAGCTTGGGACTAGCGGGATGGTACAATGAGCAGTTCTTC. Amino acids: CASSLGLAGWYNEQFF.

This clonotype was observed at least ten times. The chain links TRBV28 to TRBJ2-7; D is undetermined. Per the germline V gene, CDR1 is MDHEN and CDR2 is SYDVKM. The V and J ends lost 7 bases and 6 bases respectively, with 10 bases between them. This CDR3 is 11 amino acids long. CDR3: CASTRHGEQYF. Written as DNA, the CDR3 is TGTGCCAGCACCCGGCACGGCGAGCAGTACTTC.

This clonotype was recorded many times. The chain links TRBV5-8 to TRBJ2-7; D uncertain. The CDR3 totals 13 residues. Germline CDR1 SGHTS, CDR2 YDEGEE. V was trimmed by 1 base and J by 4 bases, leaving 9 bases between them. The CDR3 region is CASSLNEIYEQYF. CDR3 DNA: TGTGCCAGCAGCTTGAACGAGATATACGAGCAGTACTTC.

This clonotype was seen ten or more times. The gene calls are TRBV24-1 and TRBJ2-5; D gene uncertain. The CDR3 sequence is 13 residues long. V was trimmed by 5 bases and J by 5 bases, leaving 11 bases between them. CDR1 is KGHDR and CDR2 is SFDVKD in the germline V gene. CDR3 loop: CATSGGAHETQYF. As DNA, the CDR3 is TGTGCCACCAGTGGCGGAGCCCACGAGACCCAGTACTTC.

Comment on this clonotype: The limits of the CDR3 on the DNA are not certain, so only TCRdb's listed CDR3 is given. The rearrangement links TRBV28 to TRBJ2-2; TRBD2 is the table's D call and was not checked against the DNA. The CDR3 is 22 amino acids long, termini counted. CDR1 MDHEN and CDR2 SYDVKM come from the germline V gene. The CDR3 is CASTLGLAGFYEQYFGPGSCFF.

This clonotype was observed many times. CDR3 region: CASSPRTDTDTQYF. The CDR3 DNA reads as TGCGCCAGCAGCCCGCGGACAGACACAGATACGCAGTATTTT. The rearrangement joins TRBV5-1 to TRBJ2-3; perhaps TRBD1 as D (6 bases). This CDR3 has 14 residues. The germline V and J ends were trimmed by 4 bases and 2 bases, with 11 bases remaining between them. From germline, CDR1 is SGHRS and CDR2 YFSETQ.

The DNA of the CDR3 is TGTGCCAGCAGCTTAGTAACGGCCTCCTACAATGAGCAGTTCTTC. It specifies CASSLVTASYNEQFF. V is TRBV11-2 and J is TRBJ2-1; D is unresolved. Between the trimmed V and J ends, which lost 1 base and 0 bases, there was a span of 7 bases. The length of the CDR3 is 15 residues. Germline CDR1 SGHAT, CDR2 FQNNGV. Drawing the rest from reference TRBV11-2 and TRBJ2-1, the complete variable domain is EAGVAQSPRYKIIEKRQSVAFWCNPISGHATLYWYQQILGQGPKLLIQFQNNGVVDDSQLPKDRFSAERLKGVDSTLKIQPAKLEDSAVYLCASSLVTASYNEQFFGPGTRLTVL.

This clonotype has at least ten counts. This chain links TRBV9 with TRBJ2-1; D is ambiguous. Per the germline V gene, CDR1 is SGDLS and CDR2 is YYNGEE. V lost 0 bases and J 5 bases, leaving 3 bases between the germline ends. The CDR3 is 12 amino acids. The CDR3 DNA reads as TGTGCCAGCAGCGTAGCCGACAATGAGCAGTTCTTC. This sequence encodes CASSVADNEQFF.

This clonotype was recorded at least ten times. V and J are TRBV6-8 and TRBJ2-7; 10 nucleotides line up with TRBD2. The CDR3 totals 15 residues. Germline V gives CDR1 MNHGY, CDR2 SAAAGT. V shed 2 bases, J shed 3 bases, and the junction held 4 bases outside the gene matches. The CDR3 sequence is CASSYASGGRYEQYF. The DNA of the CDR3 is TGTGCCAGCAGTTACGCTAGCGGGGGTCGCTACGAGCAGTACTTC.

This clonotype was picked up many times. This sequence joins TRBV11-3 and TRBJ2-5; D remains ambiguous. CDR1 is SGHNT and CDR2 is YENEEA in the germline V gene. The CDR3 covers 13 residues. Trimming cost V 5 bases and J 3 bases, with 10 bases left between them. CDR3: CASSLFQEETQYF. The CDR3, as DNA: TGTGCCAGCAGCCTTTTCCAGGAAGAGACCCAGTACTTC.

This clonotype was observed many times. The chain employs TRBV18 and TRBJ2-3; D ambiguous. V gave up 0 bases and J gave up 6 bases, with 7 bases separating them. The germline gives CDR1 KGHSH, CDR2 LQKENI. The CDR3 extends over 13 amino acids. CDR3 amino acids: CASSPPHMDTQYF. CDR3 coding DNA: TGTGCCAGCTCACCACCGCACATGGATACGCAGTATTTT.

The gene calls are TRBV24-1 and TRBJ2-1, with 8 bases matching TRBD2. CDR3 size: 16 residues. V lost 2 bases to trimming and J lost 7 bases; unmatched junction nucleotides: 9. CDR1 is KGHDR, CDR2 SFDVKD, per germline. The CDR3 DNA reads as TGTGCCACCAGTGATTACGCGGGAGGAAAAGTTAATGAGCAGTTCTTC. It codes for CATSDYAGGKVNEQFF.

This clonotype was seen many times. The rearrangement joins TRBV3-1 to TRBJ1-1; D is possibly TRBD1 (6 bases). Germline V gene lookup returns CDR1 LGHDT and CDR2 YNNKEL (reference sequence). V dropped 4 bases and J dropped 1 base, with 10 bases sitting between them. The CDR3 runs to 14 residues. CDR3 region: CASSPQGWNTEAFF. CDR3 nucleotides: TGTGCCAGCAGCCCACAGGGATGGAACACTGAAGCTTTCTTT.

This clonotype was counted ten times or more. The chain joins TRBV28 to TRBJ2-1; 10 bases are a match to TRBD2. CDR3 length: 17 residues. The germline CDR1 and CDR2 sequences are MDHEN and SYDVKM. Unmatched junction bases numbered 7, after V lost 5 bases and J lost 0 bases. The CDR3 DNA sequence: TGTGCCAGCAGTGAGTCTAGCGGGAGTGTCTCCTACAATGAGCAGTTCTTC. Translation: CASSESSGSVSYNEQFF.